This TCR beta chain was recorded in a study of shared clonotypes between healthy human individuals. The germline V and J ends were trimmed by 1 base and 6 bases, with 21 bases remaining between them. This CDR3 is built from 17 residues. Germline V lookup: CDR1 SGDLS, CDR2 YYNGEE. Generated by immunoSEQ multiplex PCR, the TCRdb table keeps only in-frame clones and is missing some. The table has millions of clones, just under 95% seen once. Naive CD8 cells comprised CD45RO-negative, CCR7-positively selected cells, excluding terminally differentiated effector memory CD45RA+ cells. The TCR sequence derives from a man between 18 and 29 years old in good health. J is TRBJ2-3 and V is TRBV9; D is possibly TRBD2 (5 bases). The sample consisted of naive CD8+ T cells sorted from blood. CDR3 sequence: CASSVKVATALTDTQYF. In DNA form, the CDR3 reads TGTGCCAGCAGCGTAAAGGTAGCGACGGCCCTCACGGATACGCAGTATTTT.